This T cell receptor (beta chain) was obtained from a study of blood T cell repertoires in COVID-19. Authors' analysis steps: For nucleated cells, counts were estimated from reference gene primer amplification. Using immunoSEQ multiplex PCR, the repertoire was profiled, and TCRdb retains in-frame clones only, with some absent. V and J calls and clone size follow that table, whereas D and trimming were derived from the DNA. The data show about 130,000 clones, about 83% seen once. Trimming pared 0 bases from V and 3 bases from J, leaving 12 bases between. Germline CDR1 is SGHNT and CDR2 is YYREEE (reference sequence). This CDR3 has 15 residues.

This clonotype originated in a human donor in a cohort sampled during active COVID-19. The chain combines TRBV5-4 with TRBJ1-2; D is ambiguous. Input material: peripheral blood. DNA of the CDR3: TGTGCCAGCAGCTTGGCCGCCCCATCGGACTATGGCTACACCTTC. Encoded protein: CASSLAAPSDYGYTF. The whole variable domain, remainder taken from reference TRBV5-4 and TRBJ1-2, is ETGVTQSPTHLIKTRGQQVTLRCSSQSGHNTVSWYQQALGQGPQFIFQYYREEENGRGNFPPRFSGLQFPNYSSELNVNALELDDSALYLCASSLAAPSDYGYTFGSGTRLTVV.